Listed below are T cell receptor beta chains from one sample, sequenced in a study of T cells after yellow fever vaccination. TCRdb called the 5' RACE reads again in MiXCR, with one record for every CDR3 protein. The data hold 150,000 to 200,000 distinct CDR3 sequences, with approximately 6% observed a single time. Here the sequenced sample was CD4+ T cells sorted from PBMCs, taken on the day of the first yellow fever vaccination. Receptor source: a young man who received the YFV17D yellow fever vaccine. Both conserved end residues are part of each CDR3. Each record gives: clone size, V gene, D gene, J gene, CDR3 DNA, CDR3 protein. A D gene is named only where the DNA matches it firmly. Rows may omit the clone size; those that give it use once, few, many or a size class.

clone_size: -; v_call: TRBV6-2/TRBV6-3; d_call: TRBD2; j_call: TRBJ2-1; cdr3_nt: TGTGCCAGCATTAATAGCGGGGCGCGCTACAATGAGCAGTTCTTC; cdr3_aa: CASINSGARYNEQFF
clone_size: few; v_call: TRBV20-1; d_call: TRBD2; j_call: TRBJ2-5; cdr3_nt: TGCAGTGCTAGAGTAGCGGGGGGCCAAGAGACCCAGTACTTC; cdr3_aa: CSARVAGGQETQYF
clone_size: many; v_call: TRBV29-1; d_call: -; j_call: TRBJ2-3; cdr3_nt: TGCAGCGTCCCCACGGCCGTTGGAGGAGATACGCAGTATTTT; cdr3_aa: CSVPTAVGGDTQYF
clone_size: few; v_call: TRBV21-1; d_call: -; j_call: TRBJ2-5; cdr3_nt: TGTGCCAGCAGCAAGCCGGGACCCCAAGAGACCCAGTACTTC; cdr3_aa: CASSKPGPQETQYF
clone_size: many; v_call: TRBV5-1; d_call: -; j_call: TRBJ2-3; cdr3_nt: TGCGCCAGCAGCCGAGCCGACACCACAGATACGCAGTATTTT; cdr3_aa: CASSRADTTDTQYF
clone_size: few; v_call: TRBV20-1; d_call: -; j_call: TRBJ1-5; cdr3_nt: TGCAGTGCTATGGCTTGGGGGGGCTATCAGCCCCAGCATTTT; cdr3_aa: CSAMAWGGYQPQHF
clone_size: many; v_call: TRBV4-1; d_call: -; j_call: TRBJ1-4; cdr3_nt: TGCGCCAGCAGCCAAGTTGCCCAGGGCGAAAAACTGTTTTTT; cdr3_aa: CASSQVAQGEKLFF
clone_size: many; v_call: TRBV9; d_call: TRBD1; j_call: TRBJ2-5; cdr3_nt: TGTGCCAGCAGCGTGGGGACAGGGGGTTCAGAGACCCAGTACTTC; cdr3_aa: CASSVGTGGSETQYF
clone_size: few; v_call: TRBV5-4; d_call: -; j_call: TRBJ2-2; cdr3_nt: TGTGCCAGCAGCTTGGCCATGCGGGGAGCGAACACCGGGGAGCTGTTTTTT; cdr3_aa: CASSLAMRGANTGELFF
clone_size: -; v_call: TRBV18; d_call: -; j_call: TRBJ2-7; cdr3_nt: TGTGCCAGCTCACCGGGGATTGTGGAGTACGAGCAGTACTTC; cdr3_aa: CASSPGIVEYEQYF
clone_size: few; v_call: TRBV4-2; d_call: -; j_call: TRBJ1-1; cdr3_nt: TGTGCCAGCAGCCAAGAGGACATGAACACTGAAGCTTTCTTT; cdr3_aa: CASSQEDMNTEAFF
clone_size: many; v_call: TRBV7-2; d_call: -; j_call: TRBJ1-5; cdr3_nt: TGTGCCAGCAGCCCTGGACGAGGAGGAGATCAGCCCCAGCATTTT; cdr3_aa: CASSPGRGGDQPQHF
clone_size: -; v_call: TRBV28; d_call: -; j_call: TRBJ1-6; cdr3_nt: TGTGTCAGCAGTTTGGGGGGCGGACTTAATTCACCCCTCCACTTT; cdr3_aa: CVSSLGGGLNSPLHF
clone_size: many; v_call: TRBV5-5; d_call: -; j_call: TRBJ2-5; cdr3_nt: TGTGCCAGCAGCTTAGCGGTTCTTCAAGAGACCCAGTACTTC; cdr3_aa: CASSLAVLQETQYF
clone_size: many; v_call: TRBV24-1; d_call: -; j_call: TRBJ1-1; cdr3_nt: TGTGCCACAACAGGTAGGGGCCGGGACGCTGAAGCTTTCTTT; cdr3_aa: CATTGRGRDAEAFF
clone_size: few; v_call: TRBV6-5; d_call: TRBD1; j_call: TRBJ1-5; cdr3_nt: TGTGCCAGCATCACTCGGACAGGGGGCTACAATCAGCCCCAGCATTTT; cdr3_aa: CASITRTGGYNQPQHF
clone_size: many; v_call: TRBV12-3/TRBV12-4; d_call: TRBD2; j_call: TRBJ2-3; cdr3_nt: TGTGCCAGCACCCTTAGCGGGGGGGACACAGATACGCAGTATTTT; cdr3_aa: CASTLSGGDTDTQYF
clone_size: many; v_call: TRBV20-1; d_call: -; j_call: TRBJ1-6; cdr3_nt: TGCAGTGCCAGAACTTTCGGGCCACCCTCACCCCTCCACTTT; cdr3_aa: CSARTFGPPSPLHF